This TCR beta chain was identified during a study of neurological immune-mediated disorders. Regarding this clonotype: A much bigger clone sits one base away, suggesting this may be a read error.

TCRdb redid the calling of the 5' RACE reads with MiXCR, one entry per CDR3 protein. The sample lists approximately 60,000 distinct CDR3 sequences, 3.5% seen once, with around 3.1% in the top ten. This receptor was identified in a woman in her twenties or thirties with multiple sclerosis. Specimen: PBMCs.

CDR3 in DNA: TGTGCCAGCAGTTTACAAAGAGAGACCCAGTACTTC. Translated, it gives CASSLQRETQYF. The V gene is TRBV28, the J gene TRBJ2-5; D is undetermined. The V end lost 2 bases, the J end lost 4 bases, and 5 bases lay between the germline ends. CDR3 length: 12 amino acids. CDR1 MDHEN and CDR2 SYDVKM come from the germline V gene. Together with reference TRBV28 and TRBJ2-5, the CDR3 gives the full variable domain: DVKVTQSSRYLVKRTGEKVFLECVQDMDHENMFWYRQDPGLGLRLIYFSYDVKMKEKGDIPEGYSVSREKKERFSLILESASTNQTSMYLCASSLQRETQYFGPGTRLLVL.